This TCR beta chain was sequenced in a study of blood T cell repertoires in COVID-19. Background on the study: Nucleic acid was either cDNA or gDNA, and it came from T cells, B-cell-depleted T cells, or PBMCs.

Authors' data handling: Cell counts per sample came from amplifying reference gene primers. Assay: immunoSEQ multiplex PCR; the TCRdb copy retains only in-frame clones and omits some. The V and J calls and clone size come from that table; D and trimming were worked out from the DNA. The table has nearly 45,000 clones, roughly 80% seen once. Sequenced input: peripheral blood. The TCR sequence derives from a human donor in a cohort sampled during active COVID-19.

Written as DNA, the CDR3 is TGTGCCAGTAGCGGACAGGGGGCAGTGGACACCGGGGAGCTGTTTTTT. Translating it yields CASSGQGAVDTGELFF. V gene TRBV19 combines with J gene TRBJ2-2; TRBD1 matches at 11 bases. V shed 6 bases and J 3 bases; nucleotides not matched to a gene: 6. Germline-derived CDR1 and CDR2 are LNHDA and SQIVND (reference sequence). The CDR3 covers 16 residues.